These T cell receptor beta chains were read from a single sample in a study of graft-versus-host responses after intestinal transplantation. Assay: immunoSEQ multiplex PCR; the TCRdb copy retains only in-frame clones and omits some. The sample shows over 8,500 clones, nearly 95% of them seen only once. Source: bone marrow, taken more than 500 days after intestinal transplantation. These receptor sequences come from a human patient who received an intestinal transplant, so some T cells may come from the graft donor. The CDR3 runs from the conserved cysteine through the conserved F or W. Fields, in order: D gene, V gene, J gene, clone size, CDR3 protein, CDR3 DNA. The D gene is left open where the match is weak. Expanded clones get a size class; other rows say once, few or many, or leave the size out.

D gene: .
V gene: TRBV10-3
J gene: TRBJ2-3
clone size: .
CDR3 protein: CAISESSRSGDTQYF
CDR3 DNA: TGTGCCATCAGTGAGTCAAGCAGGTCGGGGGATACGCAGTATTTT

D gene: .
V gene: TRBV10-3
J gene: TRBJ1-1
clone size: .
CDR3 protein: CAISESNVQGNGNTEAFF
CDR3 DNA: TGTGCCATCAGTGAGTCTAATGTACAGGGAAACGGGAACACTGAAGCTTTCTTT

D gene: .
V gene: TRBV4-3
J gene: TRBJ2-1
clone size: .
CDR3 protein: CASSHEAIPSYNEQFF
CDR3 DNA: TGCGCCAGCAGCCACGAGGCCATCCCCTCCTACAATGAGCAGTTCTTC

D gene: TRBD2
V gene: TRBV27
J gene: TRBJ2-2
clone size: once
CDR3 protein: CASSPTSGDTGELFF
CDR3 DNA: TGTGCCAGCAGCCCGACTAGCGGAGACACCGGGGAGCTGTTTTTT

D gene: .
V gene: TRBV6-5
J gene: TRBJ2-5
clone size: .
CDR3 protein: CASKKAAQETQYF
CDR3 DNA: TGTGCCAGCAAGAAGGCGGCACAAGAGACCCAGTACTTC

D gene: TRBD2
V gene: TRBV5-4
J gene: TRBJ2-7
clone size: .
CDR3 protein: CASSSSGRAYEQYF
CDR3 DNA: TGTGCCAGCAGCTCTAGCGGGAGGGCCTACGAGCAGTACTTC

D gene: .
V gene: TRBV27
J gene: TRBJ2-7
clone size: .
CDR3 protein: CASSPGADGSGEQYF
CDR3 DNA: TGTGCCAGCAGTCCAGGGGCCGATGGCTCGGGGGAGCAGTACTTC

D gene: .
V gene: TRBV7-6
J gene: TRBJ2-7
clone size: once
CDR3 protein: CASSLGGGREYF
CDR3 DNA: TGTGCCAGCAGCTTAGGAGGGGGACGGGAGTACTTC

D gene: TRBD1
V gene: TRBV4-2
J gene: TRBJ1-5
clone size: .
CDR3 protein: CASSQDFPGTGGDQPQHF
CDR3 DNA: TGTGCCAGCAGCCAAGATTTCCCCGGGACAGGGGGGGATCAGCCCCAGCATTTT

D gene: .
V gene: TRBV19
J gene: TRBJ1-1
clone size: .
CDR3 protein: CASISPGKLGSTEAFF
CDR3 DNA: TGTGCCAGTATTTCGCCCGGGAAATTGGGCAGCACTGAAGCTTTCTTT

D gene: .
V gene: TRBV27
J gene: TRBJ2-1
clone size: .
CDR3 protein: CASSLGSGPYNEQFF
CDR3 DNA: TGTGCCAGCAGTTTAGGTAGCGGACCCTACAATGAGCAGTTCTTC

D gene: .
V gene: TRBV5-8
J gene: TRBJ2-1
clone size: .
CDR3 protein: CASSPGTYSYNEQFF
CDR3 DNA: TGTGCCAGCAGCCCGGGGACTTACTCCTACAATGAGCAGTTCTTC

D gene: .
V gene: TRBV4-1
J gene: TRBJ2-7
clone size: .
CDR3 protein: CASSQDSLRQDEQYF
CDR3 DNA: TGCGCCAGCAGCCAAGATTCATTGCGACAGGACGAGCAGTACTTC

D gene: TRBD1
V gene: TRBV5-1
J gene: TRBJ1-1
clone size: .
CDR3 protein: CASSLQGLGTEAFF
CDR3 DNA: TGCGCCAGCAGCTTACAGGGGTTGGGCACTGAAGCTTTCTTT

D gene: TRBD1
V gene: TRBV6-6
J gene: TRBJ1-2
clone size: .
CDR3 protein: CASSYSVRGNYGYTF
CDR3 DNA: TGTGCCAGCAGTTACTCCGTCAGGGGGAACTATGGCTACACCTTC

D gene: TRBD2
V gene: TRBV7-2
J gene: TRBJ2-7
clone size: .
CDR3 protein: CASSDLTSGRYEQYF
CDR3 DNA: TGTGCCAGCAGCGACCTTACTAGCGGGAGGTACGAGCAGTACTTC

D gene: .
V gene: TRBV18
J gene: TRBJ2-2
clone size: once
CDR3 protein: CASSPRTAAGELFF
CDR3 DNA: TGTGCCAGCTCACCACGTACGGCGGCCGGGGAGCTGTTTTTT

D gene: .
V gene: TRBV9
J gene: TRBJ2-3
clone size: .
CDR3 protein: CASSVTGLLDTQYF
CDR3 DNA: TGTGCCAGCAGCGTGACCGGGCTCCTGGATACGCAGTATTTT

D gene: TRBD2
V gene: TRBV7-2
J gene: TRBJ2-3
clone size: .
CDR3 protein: CASFKGGSSTDTQYF
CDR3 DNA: TGTGCCAGCTTCAAGGGAGGGTCTAGCACAGATACGCAGTATTTT

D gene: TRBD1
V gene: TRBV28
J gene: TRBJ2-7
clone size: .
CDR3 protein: CASSPSSFRTGPNRSSYEQYF
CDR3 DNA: TGTGCCAGCAGTCCCTCGTCTTTCAGGACAGGGCCCAACCGTAGCTCCTACGAGCAGTACTTC

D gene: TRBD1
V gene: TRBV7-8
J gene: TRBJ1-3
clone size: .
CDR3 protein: CASSSDRASSGNTIYF
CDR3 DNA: TGTGCCAGCAGCTCAGACAGGGCATCCTCTGGAAACACCATATATTTT

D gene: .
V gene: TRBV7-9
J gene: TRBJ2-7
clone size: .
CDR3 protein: CASSLGGGREYF
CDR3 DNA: TGTGCCAGCAGCTTAGGAGGGGGACGGGAGTACTTC

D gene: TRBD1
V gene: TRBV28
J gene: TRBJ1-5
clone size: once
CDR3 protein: CASNIFIGGAGQPQHF
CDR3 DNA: TGTGCCAGCAACATATTTATAGGGGGCGCGGGTCAGCCCCAGCATTTT

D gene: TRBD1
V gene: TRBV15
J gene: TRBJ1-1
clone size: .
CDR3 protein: CATSRETRDSEAFF
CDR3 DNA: TGTGCCACCAGCAGAGAAACCCGGGACAGTGAAGCTTTCTTT

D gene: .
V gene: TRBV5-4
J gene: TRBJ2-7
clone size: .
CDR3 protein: CASSLGQGGEQYF
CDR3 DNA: TGTGCCAGCAGCTTGGGACAGGGAGGCGAGCAGTACTTC

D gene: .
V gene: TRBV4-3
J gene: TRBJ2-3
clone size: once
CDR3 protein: CASSQVLRITDTQYF
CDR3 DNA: TGCGCCAGCAGCCAAGTCCTCAGGATCACAGATACGCAGTATTTT

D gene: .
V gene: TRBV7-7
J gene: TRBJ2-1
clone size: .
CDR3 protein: CATPGGSYNEQFF
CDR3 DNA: TGTGCTACCCCCGGGGGCTCCTACAATGAGCAGTTCTTC

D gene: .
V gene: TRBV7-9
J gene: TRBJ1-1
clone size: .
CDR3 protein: CASSLARQLNTEAFF
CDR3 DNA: TGTGCCAGCAGCTTAGCGAGGCAGTTGAACACTGAAGCTTTCTTT

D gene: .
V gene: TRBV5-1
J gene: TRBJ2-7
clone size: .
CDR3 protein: CASNPRLGFGDEQYF
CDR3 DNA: TGCGCCAGCAACCCGCGCCTAGGGTTTGGGGACGAGCAGTACTTC

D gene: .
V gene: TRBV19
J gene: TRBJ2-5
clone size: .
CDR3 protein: CASSMRQRFRIGETQYF
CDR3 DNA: TGTGCCAGTAGTATGAGACAGCGGTTTCGAATAGGGGAGACCCAGTACTTC

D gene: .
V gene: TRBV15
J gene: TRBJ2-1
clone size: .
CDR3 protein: CATSPRYNEQFF
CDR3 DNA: TGTGCCACCAGCCCGAGGTACAATGAGCAGTTCTTC

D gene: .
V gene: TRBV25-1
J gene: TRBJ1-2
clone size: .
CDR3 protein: CASGDSSNYGYTF
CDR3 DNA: TGTGCCAGCGGTGACAGTTCTAACTATGGCTACACCTTC

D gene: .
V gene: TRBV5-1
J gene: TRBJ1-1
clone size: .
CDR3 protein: CASTIGSSTEAFF
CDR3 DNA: TGCGCCAGCACTATCGGATCGAGCACTGAAGCTTTCTTT

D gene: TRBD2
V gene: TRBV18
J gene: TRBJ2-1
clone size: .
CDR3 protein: CASSPTPHRLAGVREQFF
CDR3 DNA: TGTGCCAGCTCACCAACCCCCCATCGACTAGCGGGAGTGCGGGAGCAGTTCTTC

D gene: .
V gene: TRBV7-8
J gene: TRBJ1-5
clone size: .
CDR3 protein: CASSLRGDIVSNQPQHF
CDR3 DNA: TGTGCCAGCAGCTTACGAGGGGACATCGTTAGCAATCAGCCCCAGCATTTT

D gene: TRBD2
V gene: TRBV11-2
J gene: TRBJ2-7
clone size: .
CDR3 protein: CASSLASGRGYEQYF
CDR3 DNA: TGTGCCAGCAGCTTGGCTAGCGGGAGAGGTTACGAGCAGTACTTC

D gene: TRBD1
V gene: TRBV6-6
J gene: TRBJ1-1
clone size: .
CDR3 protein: CASSSTTGGTEAFF
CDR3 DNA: TGTGCCAGCAGTTCTACGACAGGGGGCACTGAAGCTTTCTTT